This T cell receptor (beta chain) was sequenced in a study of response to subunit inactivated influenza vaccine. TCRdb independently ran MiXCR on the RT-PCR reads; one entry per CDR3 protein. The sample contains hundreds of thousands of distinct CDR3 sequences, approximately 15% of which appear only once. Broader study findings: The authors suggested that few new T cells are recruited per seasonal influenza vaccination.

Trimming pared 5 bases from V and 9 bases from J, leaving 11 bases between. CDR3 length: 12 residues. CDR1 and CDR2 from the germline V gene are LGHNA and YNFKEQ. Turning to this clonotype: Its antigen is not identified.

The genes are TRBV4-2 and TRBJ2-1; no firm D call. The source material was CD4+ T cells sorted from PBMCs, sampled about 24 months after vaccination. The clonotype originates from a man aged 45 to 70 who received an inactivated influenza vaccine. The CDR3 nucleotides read TGTGCCAGCAGCTTCCCGTCAATTGAGCAGTTCTTC. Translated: CASSFPSIEQFF.